A selection of T cell receptor beta chains follows, all from one sample in a study of OX40 agonist ivuxolimab in advanced cancers. The table came from immunoSEQ multiplex PCR; TCRdb's copy has only in-frame clones and leaves some out. The top ten clones hold approximately 0.75% of a sample with 73,000 or so clones, 80% to 90% of them seen once. Source: CD4+ or CD8+ T cells sorted from blood, taken in a trial of the OX40 agonist ivuxolimab. Receptors were obtained from an adult with an advanced solid tumor such as melanoma, head and neck, liver or kidney cancer. Each CDR3 is given with its conserved first and last residue. Each record gives: V gene, clone size, J gene, D gene, CDR3 DNA, CDR3 protein. D genes are given only for firm matches. Only some rows state a clone size, as once, few, many or a class for expanded clones.

V gene: TRBV6-4; clone size: -; J gene: TRBJ1-1; D gene: -; CDR3 DNA: TGTGCCAGCAGTGACTCAGACCGGAACACTGAAGCTTTCTTT; CDR3 protein: CASSDSDRNTEAFF
V gene: TRBV13; clone size: few; J gene: TRBJ1-5; D gene: -; CDR3 DNA: TGTGCCAGCAGCCGTCAAAATCAGCCCCAGCATTTT; CDR3 protein: CASSRQNQPQHF
V gene: TRBV18; clone size: -; J gene: TRBJ1-5; D gene: TRBD1; CDR3 DNA: TGTGCCAGCTCACCGGGACAGGGCCATCAGCCCCAGCATTTT; CDR3 protein: CASSPGQGHQPQHF
V gene: TRBV6-4; clone size: -; J gene: TRBJ1-4; D gene: -; CDR3 DNA: TGTGCCAGCAGTGACCCTAGGGGGGGTGGTGAAAAACTGTTTTTT; CDR3 protein: CASSDPRGGGEKLFF
V gene: TRBV27; clone size: -; J gene: TRBJ2-3; D gene: TRBD2; CDR3 DNA: TGTGCCAGCAGCCCCGAGGGGCGGGAGAGAGATACGCAGTATTTT; CDR3 protein: CASSPEGRERDTQYF
V gene: TRBV28; clone size: -; J gene: TRBJ1-6; D gene: -; CDR3 DNA: TGTGCCAGCAGGGCGTCACATTCACCCCTCCACTTT; CDR3 protein: CASRASHSPLHF
V gene: TRBV6-5; clone size: -; J gene: TRBJ2-1; D gene: TRBD2; CDR3 DNA: TGTGCCAGCAGTTACGGGAGGGTGGGGGGTACTGAGCAGTTCTTC; CDR3 protein: CASSYGRVGGTEQFF
V gene: TRBV7-2; clone size: -; J gene: TRBJ1-6; D gene: TRBD1; CDR3 DNA: TGTGCCAGCAGCTTAGCGACAGGGGAGTATTCACCCCTCCACTTT; CDR3 protein: CASSLATGEYSPLHF
V gene: TRBV29-1; clone size: -; J gene: TRBJ2-1; D gene: TRBD2; CDR3 DNA: TGCAGCGTGAAGACTAGCGGGGAATCCAATGAGCAGTTCTTC; CDR3 protein: CSVKTSGESNEQFF
V gene: TRBV7-2; clone size: few; J gene: TRBJ1-2; D gene: TRBD1; CDR3 DNA: TGTGCCAGCAGCTTAGCGGGACAGGGCATTGACTACACCTTC; CDR3 protein: CASSLAGQGIDYTF
V gene: TRBV5-8; clone size: -; J gene: TRBJ2-3; D gene: -; CDR3 DNA: TGTGCCAGCACCCGTGGGGTGATAAGCACAGATACGCAGTATTTT; CDR3 protein: CASTRGVISTDTQYF
V gene: TRBV13; clone size: -; J gene: TRBJ1-2; D gene: TRBD1; CDR3 DNA: TGTGCCAGCAGCTTCACAGGGGTCGGTGGCTACACCTTC; CDR3 protein: CASSFTGVGGYTF
V gene: TRBV2; clone size: -; J gene: TRBJ2-7; D gene: -; CDR3 DNA: TGTGCCAGCAGTGCCAGAAGAGAGCTGGAATACGAGCAGTACTTC; CDR3 protein: CASSARRELEYEQYF
V gene: TRBV29-1; clone size: -; J gene: TRBJ1-1; D gene: TRBD1; CDR3 DNA: TGCAGCGTCGCCGACAGGGGAGTCAGCACTGAAGCTTTCTTT; CDR3 protein: CSVADRGVSTEAFF
V gene: TRBV20-1; clone size: -; J gene: TRBJ1-2; D gene: -; CDR3 DNA: TGCAGTGCCCTGGTGCGGACCTACACCTTC; CDR3 protein: CSALVRTYTF
V gene: TRBV2; clone size: -; J gene: TRBJ1-2; D gene: -; CDR3 DNA: TGTGCCAGCAGGTACCCAGCTGACTATGGCTACACCTTC; CDR3 protein: CASRYPADYGYTF
V gene: TRBV5-4; clone size: -; J gene: TRBJ2-7; D gene: TRBD1; CDR3 DNA: TGTGCCAGCAGCCCGGGGACAGATCTTCTCTACGAGCAGTACTTC; CDR3 protein: CASSPGTDLLYEQYF
V gene: TRBV28; clone size: -; J gene: TRBJ1-1; D gene: TRBD1; CDR3 DNA: TGTGCCAGCACCCCGCCAGGGGGGGCGCGAACTGAAGCTTTCTTT; CDR3 protein: CASTPPGGARTEAFF
V gene: TRBV11-3; clone size: once; J gene: TRBJ2-7; D gene: TRBD1; CDR3 DNA: TGTGCCAGCAGCTTAGATCCGGGAACAGGGGCCGAGCAGTACTTC; CDR3 protein: CASSLDPGTGAEQYF
V gene: TRBV4-1; clone size: -; J gene: TRBJ2-3; D gene: TRBD2; CDR3 DNA: TGCGCCAGCAGCCGCTTTACTAGCGGTAGCACAGATACGCAGTATTTT; CDR3 protein: CASSRFTSGSTDTQYF
V gene: TRBV4-2; clone size: -; J gene: TRBJ2-7; D gene: -; CDR3 DNA: TGTGCCAGCAGCCAAACTAGCTTCTCCTACGAGCAGTACTTC; CDR3 protein: CASSQTSFSYEQYF
V gene: TRBV28; clone size: few; J gene: TRBJ1-3; D gene: -; CDR3 DNA: TGTGCCAGCAGACCTGGCGGGAGCTCTGGAAACACCATATATTTT; CDR3 protein: CASRPGGSSGNTIYF
V gene: TRBV5-4; clone size: -; J gene: TRBJ2-7; D gene: -; CDR3 DNA: TGTGCCAGCAGTCGGACGGATGTCTACGAGCAGTACTTC; CDR3 protein: CASSRTDVYEQYF
V gene: TRBV7-9; clone size: -; J gene: TRBJ2-2; D gene: TRBD1; CDR3 DNA: TGTGCCAGCGTCAAAGGGGACAGGGGTTGGACCGGGGAGCTGTTTTTT; CDR3 protein: CASVKGDRGWTGELFF
V gene: TRBV4-1; clone size: -; J gene: TRBJ1-5; D gene: -; CDR3 DNA: TGCGCCAGCAGCCAAGATCTCGGTAACGGCAATCAGCCCCAGCATTTT; CDR3 protein: CASSQDLGNGNQPQHF
V gene: TRBV25-1; clone size: -; J gene: TRBJ1-1; D gene: TRBD1; CDR3 DNA: TGTGCCAGCAGATCTAGGGCAGGGGGCACTGAAGCTTTCTTT; CDR3 protein: CASRSRAGGTEAFF
V gene: TRBV6-5; clone size: once; J gene: TRBJ2-7; D gene: TRBD2; CDR3 DNA: TGTGCCAGCAAACTAGCGGGGGCAACCTACGAGCAGTACTTC; CDR3 protein: CASKLAGATYEQYF
V gene: TRBV6-5; clone size: -; J gene: TRBJ1-3; D gene: -; CDR3 DNA: TGTGCCAGCAGCTCAACAGGAGCGGGAAACACCATATATTTT; CDR3 protein: CASSSTGAGNTIYF
V gene: TRBV6-5; clone size: -; J gene: TRBJ1-2; D gene: -; CDR3 DNA: TGTGCCAGCAGCCCCGACCTTAGCTACACCTTC; CDR3 protein: CASSPDLSYTF
V gene: TRBV2; clone size: -; J gene: TRBJ2-5; D gene: -; CDR3 DNA: TGTGCCAGCGCGACCGACAGGGGAGGGGAGACCCAGTACTTC; CDR3 protein: CASATDRGGETQYF